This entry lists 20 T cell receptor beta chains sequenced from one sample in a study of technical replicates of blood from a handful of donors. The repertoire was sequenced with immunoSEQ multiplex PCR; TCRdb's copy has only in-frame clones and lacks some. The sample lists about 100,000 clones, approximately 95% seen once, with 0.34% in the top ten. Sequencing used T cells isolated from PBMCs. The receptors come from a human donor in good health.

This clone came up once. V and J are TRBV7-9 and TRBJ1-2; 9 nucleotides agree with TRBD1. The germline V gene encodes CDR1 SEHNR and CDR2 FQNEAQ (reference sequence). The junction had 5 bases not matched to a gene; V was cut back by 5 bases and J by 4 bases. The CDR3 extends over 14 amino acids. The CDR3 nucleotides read TGTGCCAGCAGCACGGACAGGGGCAGCTATGGCTACACCTTC. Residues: CASSTDRGSYGYTF. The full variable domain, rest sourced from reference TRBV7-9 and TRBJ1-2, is DTGVSQNPRHKITKRGQNVTFRCDPISEHNRLYWYRQTLGQGPEFLTYFQNEAQLEKSRLLSDRFSAERPKGSFSTLEIQRTEQGDSAMYLCASSTDRGSYGYTFGSGTRLTVV.

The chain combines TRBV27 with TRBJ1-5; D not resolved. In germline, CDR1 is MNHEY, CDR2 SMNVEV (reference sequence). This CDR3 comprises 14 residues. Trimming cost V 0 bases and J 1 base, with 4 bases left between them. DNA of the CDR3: TGTGCCAGCAGTTTATCTCCAAGCAATCAGCCCCAGCATTTT. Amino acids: CASSLSPSNQPQHF.

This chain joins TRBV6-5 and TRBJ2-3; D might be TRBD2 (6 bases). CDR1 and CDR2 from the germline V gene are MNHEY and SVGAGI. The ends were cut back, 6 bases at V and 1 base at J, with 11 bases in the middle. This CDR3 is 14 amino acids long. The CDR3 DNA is TGTGCCAGCAGCCTAATAGCGGGCACAGATACGCAGTATTTT. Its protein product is CASSLIAGTDTQYF.

CDR3 region: CASSYFRVTEAFF. CDR3 DNA sequence: TGTGCCAGCAGTTACTTCAGGGTCACTGAAGCTTTCTTT. V gene TRBV6-5 combines with J gene TRBJ1-1; weak D call: TRBD1 (5 bases). Germline V gives CDR1 MNHEY, CDR2 SVGAGI. Trimming took off 1 base at V and 4 bases at J, with 7 bases between the two ends. The CDR3 is 13 amino acids.

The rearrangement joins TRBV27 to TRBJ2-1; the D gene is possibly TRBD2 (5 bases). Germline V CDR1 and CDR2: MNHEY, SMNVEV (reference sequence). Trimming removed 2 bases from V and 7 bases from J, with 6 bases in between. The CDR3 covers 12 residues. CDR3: CASSLEGNEQFF. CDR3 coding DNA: TGTGCCAGCAGTTTAGAGGGAAATGAGCAGTTCTTC.

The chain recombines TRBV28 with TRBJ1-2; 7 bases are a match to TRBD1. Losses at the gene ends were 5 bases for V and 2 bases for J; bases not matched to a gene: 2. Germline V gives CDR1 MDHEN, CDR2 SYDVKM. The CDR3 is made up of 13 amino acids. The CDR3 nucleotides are TGTGCCAGCAGTGAGGGGGCGAACTATGGCTACACCTTC. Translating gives CASSEGANYGYTF.

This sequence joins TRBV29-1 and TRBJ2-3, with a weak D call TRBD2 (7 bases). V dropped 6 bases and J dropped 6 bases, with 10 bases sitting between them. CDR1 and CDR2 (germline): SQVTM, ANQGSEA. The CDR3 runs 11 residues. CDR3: CSVKGGDTQYF. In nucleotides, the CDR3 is TGCAGCGTCAAGGGGGGGGATACGCAGTATTTT.

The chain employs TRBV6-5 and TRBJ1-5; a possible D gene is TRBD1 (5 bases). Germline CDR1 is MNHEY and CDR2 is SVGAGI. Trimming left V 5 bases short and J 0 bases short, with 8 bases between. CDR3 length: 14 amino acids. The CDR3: CASSDRDSNQPQHF. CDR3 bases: TGTGCCAGCAGTGACAGAGATAGCAATCAGCCCCAGCATTTT.

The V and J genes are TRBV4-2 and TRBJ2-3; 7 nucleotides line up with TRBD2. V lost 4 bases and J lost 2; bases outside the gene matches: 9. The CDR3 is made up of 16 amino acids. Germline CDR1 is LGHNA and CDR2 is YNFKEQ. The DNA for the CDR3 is TGTGCCAGCAGCCCCAGGGAGGGCTTCGCCACAGATACGCAGTATTTT. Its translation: CASSPREGFATDTQYF.

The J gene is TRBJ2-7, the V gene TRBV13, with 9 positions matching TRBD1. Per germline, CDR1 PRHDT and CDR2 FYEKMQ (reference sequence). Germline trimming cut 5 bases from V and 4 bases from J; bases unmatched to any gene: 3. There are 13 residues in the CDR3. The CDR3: CASSLQGAYEQYF. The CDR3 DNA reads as TGTGCCAGCAGCCTACAGGGGGCGTACGAGCAGTACTTC.

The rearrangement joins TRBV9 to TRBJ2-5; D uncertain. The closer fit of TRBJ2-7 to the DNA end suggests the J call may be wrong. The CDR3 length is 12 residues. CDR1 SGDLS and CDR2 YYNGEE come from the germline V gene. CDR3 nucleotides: TGTGCCAGCAGCCATCCGTCTAACGAGCAGTACTTC. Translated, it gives CASSHPSNEQYF.

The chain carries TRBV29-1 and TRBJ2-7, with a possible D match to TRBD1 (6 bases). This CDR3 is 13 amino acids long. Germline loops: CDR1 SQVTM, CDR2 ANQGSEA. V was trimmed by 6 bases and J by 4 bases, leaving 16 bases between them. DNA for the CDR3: TGCAGCGTGAAACCGGGACAAGTATACGAGCAGTACTTC. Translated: CSVKPGQVYEQYF.

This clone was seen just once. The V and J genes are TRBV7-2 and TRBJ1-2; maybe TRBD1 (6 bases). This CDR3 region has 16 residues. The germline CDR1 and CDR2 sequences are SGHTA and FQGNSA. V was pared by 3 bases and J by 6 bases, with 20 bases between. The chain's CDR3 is CASSLGDLAGAHGYTF. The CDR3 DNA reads TGTGCCAGCAGCTTGGGGGATCTCGCGGGGGCTCATGGCTACACCTTC.

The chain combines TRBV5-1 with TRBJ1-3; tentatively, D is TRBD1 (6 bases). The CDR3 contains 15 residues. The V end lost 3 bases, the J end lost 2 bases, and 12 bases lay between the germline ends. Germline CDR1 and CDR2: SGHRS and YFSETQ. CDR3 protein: CASSSVGGPGNTIYF. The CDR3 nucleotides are TGCGCCAGCAGCTCGGTGGGGGGGCCTGGAAACACCATATATTTT.

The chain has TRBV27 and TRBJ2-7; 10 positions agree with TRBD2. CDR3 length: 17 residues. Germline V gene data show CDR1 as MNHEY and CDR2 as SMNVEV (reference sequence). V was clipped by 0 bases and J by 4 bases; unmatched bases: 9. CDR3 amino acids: CASSLSGPGLAAYEQYF. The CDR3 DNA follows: TGTGCCAGCAGTTTATCCGGCCCCGGACTAGCGGCATACGAGCAGTACTTC.

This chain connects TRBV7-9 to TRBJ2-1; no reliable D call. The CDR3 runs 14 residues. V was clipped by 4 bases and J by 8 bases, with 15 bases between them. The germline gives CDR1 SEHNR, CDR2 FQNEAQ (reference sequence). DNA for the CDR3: TGTGCCAGCAGCTCCCTGGGCAGAGTGGATGAGCAGTTCTTC. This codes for CASSSLGRVDEQFF. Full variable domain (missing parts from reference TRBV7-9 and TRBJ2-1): DTGVSQNPRHKITKRGQNVTFRCDPISEHNRLYWYRQTLGQGPEFLTYFQNEAQLEKSRLLSDRFSAERPKGSFSTLEIQRTEQGDSAMYLCASSSLGRVDEQFFGPGTRLTVL.

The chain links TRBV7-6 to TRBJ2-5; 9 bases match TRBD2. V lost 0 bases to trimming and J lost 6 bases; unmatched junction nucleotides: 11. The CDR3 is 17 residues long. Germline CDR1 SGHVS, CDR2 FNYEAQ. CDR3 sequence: CASSLALAGEIGKTQYF. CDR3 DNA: TGTGCCAGCAGCTTAGCTTTAGCGGGAGAGATCGGGAAGACCCAGTACTTC.

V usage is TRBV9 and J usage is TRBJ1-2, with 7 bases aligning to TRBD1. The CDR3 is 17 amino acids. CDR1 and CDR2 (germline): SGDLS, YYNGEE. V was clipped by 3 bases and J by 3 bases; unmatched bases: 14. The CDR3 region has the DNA TGTGCCAGCAGCGCAGGGACAGCCACGGTACTATACTATGGCTACACCTTC. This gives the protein CASSAGTATVLYYGYTF.

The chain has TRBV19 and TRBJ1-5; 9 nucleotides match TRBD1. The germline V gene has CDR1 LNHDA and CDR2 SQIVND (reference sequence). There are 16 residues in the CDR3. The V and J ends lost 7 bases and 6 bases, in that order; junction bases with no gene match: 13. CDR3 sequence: CASMGGPGQGTQPQHF. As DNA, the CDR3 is TGTGCCAGTATGGGGGGTCCGGGACAGGGAACTCAGCCCCAGCATTTT.

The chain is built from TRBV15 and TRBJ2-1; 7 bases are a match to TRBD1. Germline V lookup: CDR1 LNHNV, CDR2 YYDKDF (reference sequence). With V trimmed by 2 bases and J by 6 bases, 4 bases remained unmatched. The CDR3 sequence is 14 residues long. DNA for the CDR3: TGTGCCACCAGCAGATCAGGGGACAGCAATGAGCAGTTCTTC. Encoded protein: CATSRSGDSNEQFF. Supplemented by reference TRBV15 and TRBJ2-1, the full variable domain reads DAMVIQNPRYQVTQFGKPVTLSCSQTLNHNVMYWYQQKSSQAPKLLFHYYDKDFNNEADTPDNFQSRRPNTSFCFLDIRSPGLGDTAMYLCATSRSGDSNEQFFGPGTRLTVL.